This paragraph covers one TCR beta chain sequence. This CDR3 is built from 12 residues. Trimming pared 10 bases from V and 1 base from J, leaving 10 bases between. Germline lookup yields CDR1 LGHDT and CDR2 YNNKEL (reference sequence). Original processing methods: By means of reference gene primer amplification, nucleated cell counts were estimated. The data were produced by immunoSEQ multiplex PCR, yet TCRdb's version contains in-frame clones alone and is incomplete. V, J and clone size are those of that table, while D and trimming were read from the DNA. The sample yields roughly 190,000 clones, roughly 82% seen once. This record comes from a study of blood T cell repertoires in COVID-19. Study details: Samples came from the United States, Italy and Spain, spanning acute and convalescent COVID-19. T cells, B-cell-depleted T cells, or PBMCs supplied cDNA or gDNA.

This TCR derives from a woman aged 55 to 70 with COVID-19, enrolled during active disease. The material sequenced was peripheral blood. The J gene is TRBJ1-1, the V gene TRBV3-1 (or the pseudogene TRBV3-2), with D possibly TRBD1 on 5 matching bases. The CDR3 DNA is TGTGCCACAGGGCGGGGGAACACTGAAGCTTTCTTT. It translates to CATGRGNTEAFF.